The 30 T cell receptor beta chains listed next were all sequenced from one sample in a study of CD8 T cells in Susac syndrome (dated by TCRdb to about 2019). The library was made by the immunoSEQ multiplex PCR assay. RNA was extracted with the RNeasy kit and about 0.45 to 1 ug was reverse transcribed using random hexamers. TCRdb redid the processing of the public reads, applying fastp at Q25 and MiXCR, and retained in-frame beta chains. Each record represents a unique CDR3 protein, reported with the most common genes and DNA among its rows. A total of about 73,000 distinct CDR3 sequences appear in this sample, 85% to 95% of them only once. In total, the top ten clones hold about 0.4% of the sample. The sample comprised CD8+ T cells from PBMCs. Receptors were obtained from a human donor with multiple sclerosis.

V gene TRBV6-5 combines with J gene TRBJ2-2, with D unclear. Trimming stripped 2 bases from V and 6 bases from J, with 4 bases between. The CDR3 totals 12 residues. The germline CDR1 and CDR2 sequences are MNHEY and SVGAGI. The CDR3 nucleotides read TGTGCCAGCAGTTACCTCCCCGGGGAGCTGTTTTTT. It yields the protein CASSYLPGELFF.

The V and J genes are TRBV3-1 and TRBJ2-1, with 8 bases matching TRBD2. Germline V CDR1 and CDR2: LGHDT, YNNKEL (reference sequence). J lost 10 bases, V lost 4 bases, and 12 bases had no gene match. The CDR3 is 15 amino acids. The CDR3 is CASSPGGRARDEQFF. CDR3 nucleotides: TGTGCCAGCAGCCCGGGAGGGAGGGCGCGGGACGAGCAGTTCTTC.

The J gene is TRBJ2-1, the V gene TRBV27; 10 bases line up with TRBD1. V lost 2 bases and J lost 3; bases outside the gene matches: 1. This CDR3 has 15 amino acids. Per the germline V gene, CDR1 is MNHEY and CDR2 is SMNVEV (reference sequence). The CDR3: CASSLGTGVYNEQFF. For the CDR3, the DNA is TGTGCCAGCAGTTTAGGGACAGGGGTCTACAATGAGCAGTTCTTC.

This chain connects TRBV12-5 to TRBJ2-7, with 10 bases aligning to TRBD1. V gave up 2 bases and J gave up 4 bases; unmatched junction bases: 8. The germline V gene has CDR1 LGHNT and CDR2 FRNRAP. The CDR3 runs to 16 residues. CDR3 region: CASGLSGTGASYEQYF. In nucleotides, the CDR3 is TGTGCTAGTGGTTTGTCGGGGACAGGGGCGAGTTACGAGCAGTACTTC. Together with reference TRBV12-5 and TRBJ2-7, the CDR3 gives the full variable domain: DARVTQTPRHKVTEMGQEVTMRCQPILGHNTVFWYRQTMMQGLELLAYFRNRAPLDDSGMPKDRFSAEMPDATLATLKIQPSEPRDSAVYFCASGLSGTGASYEQYFGPGTRLTVT.

This sequence joins TRBV25-1 and TRBJ2-7; D not resolved. The V gene's germline CDR1 is MGHDK and CDR2 SYGVNS. Trimming pared 6 bases from V and 6 bases from J, leaving 6 bases between. This CDR3 region has 10 residues. The CDR3 coding sequence is TGTGCCAGCAGAGGTTCCGAGCAGTACTTC. Protein product: CASRGSEQYF.

This chain joins TRBV5-1 and TRBJ1-1; D is unclear. CDR1 is SGHRS and CDR2 is YFSETQ in the germline V gene. This CDR3 contains 15 residues. Trimming took 6 bases from V and 2 from J, leaving 17 bases between them. CDR3 bases: TGCGCCAGCACCATGACGAACCCTTCCAACACTGAAGCTTTCTTT. Amino acids: CASTMTNPSNTEAFF.

This chain connects TRBV11-2 to TRBJ2-7; a possible D gene is TRBD2 (5 bases). Germline V gene data show CDR1 as SGHAT and CDR2 as FQNNGV. This CDR3 is built from 21 residues. Trimming shortened V by 5 bases and J by 4 bases, and 36 bases separated the two germline ends. The DNA of the CDR3 is TGTGCCAGCAGCCCCGGTGTTCGGCCCAGCCCGCCGTGGCTAGCTGGGTACGAGCAGTACTTC. Its translation: CASSPGVRPSPPWLAGYEQYF.

This clonotype was seen only once. The J gene is TRBJ2-5, the V gene TRBV7-8; 10 nucleotides match TRBD2. Looked up from germline, CDR1 is SGHVS and CDR2 is FQNEAQ. The CDR3 has 17 residues. Losses at the gene ends were 3 bases for V and 5 bases for J; bases not matched to a gene: 12. The chain's CDR3 is CASSFDVASGSGETQYF. The DNA of the CDR3 is TGTGCCAGCAGCTTTGATGTGGCTAGCGGGAGCGGCGAGACCCAGTACTTC.

J is TRBJ2-3 and V is TRBV29-1, with unresolved D. The V end lost 0 bases, the J end lost 1 base, and 11 bases lay between the germline ends. Germline V gene sequence: CDR1 SQVTM, CDR2 ANQGSEA. The CDR3 is 15 residues long. CDR3 DNA sequence: TGCAGCGTTGAAGATCTGGACGGTGGCACAGATACGCAGTATTTT. It encodes CSVEDLDGGTDTQYF.

The chain employs TRBV6-2 or TRBV6-3 and TRBJ1-5; tentatively, D is TRBD1 (5 bases). Germline V lookup: CDR1 MNHEY, CDR2 SVGEGT. The CDR3 sequence is 16 residues long. Trimming removed 1 base from V and 2 bases from J, with 12 bases in between. For the CDR3, the DNA is TGTGCCAGCAGTTACTGGGGGAGGAGAGGCAATCAGCCCCAGCATTTT. Amino acids: CASSYWGRRGNQPQHF.

V gene TRBV4-3 combines with J gene TRBJ1-4; 10 bases are shared with TRBD1. J was trimmed by 6 bases and V by 2 bases; bases with no gene match: 3. CDR1 is LGHNA and CDR2 is YSLEER in the germline V gene. This CDR3 is built from 15 residues. DNA of the CDR3: TGCGCCAGCAGCCAACCCGGGACAGGGGATGAAAAACTGTTTTTT. This codes for CASSQPGTGDEKLFF.

The chain uses TRBV5-4 and TRBJ1-5, with D tentatively TRBD1 (6 bases). This CDR3 has 15 residues. Looked up from germline, CDR1 is SGHNT and CDR2 is YYREEE (reference sequence). The V end was cut by 4 bases, the J end by 2 bases, with 13 bases between. The CDR3 spells CASSLGGWGNQPQHF. As DNA, the CDR3 is TGTGCCAGCAGCCTAGGGGGTTGGGGCAATCAGCCCCAGCATTTT.

V is TRBV15 and J is TRBJ1-5, with D perhaps matching TRBD1 (5 bases). In germline, CDR1 is LNHNV, CDR2 YYDKDF (reference sequence). V was cut by 5 bases and J by 6 bases, with 14 bases left in between. The CDR3 extends over 14 amino acids. Here the CDR3 DNA reads TGTGCCACCAGCCCCCGGACATTTCTTCAGCCCCAGCATTTT. This sequence encodes CATSPRTFLQPQHF.

The chain joins TRBV2 to TRBJ1-1; 8 bases align to TRBD1. The CDR3 length is 21 residues. V was clipped by 4 bases and J by 1 base; unmatched bases: 23. CDR1 SNHLY and CDR2 FYNNEI come from the germline V gene. The CDR3 protein is CASSVKGPVVSQGARNTEAFF. The CDR3 region has the DNA TGTGCCAGCAGTGTTAAGGGCCCTGTTGTTTCTCAGGGGGCGCGGAACACTGAAGCTTTCTTT.

J is TRBJ2-5 and V is TRBV6-5; D possibly uses TRBD1 or TRBD2 (5 bases each). The germline gives CDR1 MNHEY, CDR2 SVGAGI. The CDR3 covers 14 residues. V lost 5 bases to trimming and J lost 2 bases, with 12 bases between them. CDR3 sequence (DNA): TGTGCCAGCAGTCTGTGGGGGTCTCAAGAGACCCAGTACTTC. Translation gives CASSLWGSQETQYF.

The chain couples TRBV2 to TRBJ2-7; D might be TRBD1 or TRBD2, each matching 5 bases. Germline V lookup: CDR1 SNHLY, CDR2 FYNNEI. The V end was cut by 5 bases, the J end by 2 bases, with 13 bases between. The CDR3 is made up of 14 amino acids. CDR3 protein: CASSPRPGPYEQYF. For the CDR3, the DNA is TGTGCCAGCAGTCCTCGGCCGGGGCCCTACGAGCAGTACTTC.

V usage is TRBV27 and J usage is TRBJ1-5, with D hard to call. The CDR3 totals 12 residues. The V and J ends lost 5 bases and 7 bases respectively, with 9 bases between them. Germline V CDR1 and CDR2: MNHEY, SMNVEV (reference sequence). CDR3 amino acids: CASSPLRQPQHF. CDR3 DNA: TGTGCCAGCAGTCCCCTTAGACAGCCCCAGCATTTT.

The chain combines TRBV27 with TRBJ2-3, with 10 bases that match TRBD1. The CDR3 has 17 amino acids. J gave up 6 bases and V 2 bases, and 11 bases lay outside the gene matches. Germline assignment: CDR1 MNHEY and CDR2 SMNVEV (reference sequence). In nucleotides, the CDR3 is TGTGCCAGCAGTTTACCCGCCCGGGACAGGGGCCCGGATACGCAGTATTTT. This sequence encodes CASSLPARDRGPDTQYF.

The genes are TRBV4-1 and TRBJ2-5; weak D call: TRBD2 (5 bases). The germline V gene has CDR1 MGHRA and CDR2 YSYEKL. This CDR3 has 17 amino acids. The V and J ends lost 2 bases and 5 bases respectively, with 21 bases between them. In DNA form, the CDR3 reads TGCGCCAGCAGCCAACGGAGAGTACCCCTCGGGGAGGAGACCCAGTACTTC. Translated: CASSQRRVPLGEETQYF.

The rearrangement links TRBV2 to TRBJ1-1; D gene uncertain. CDR3 size: 14 residues. CDR1 and CDR2 (germline): SNHLY, FYNNEI. V lost 6 bases, J lost 4 bases, and 15 bases lay in between. The CDR3 protein is CASRVEWEGTEAFF. The CDR3, as DNA: TGTGCCAGCAGGGTGGAATGGGAGGGCACTGAAGCTTTCTTT.

In DNA form, the CDR3 reads TGTGCCAGCGAGACGACAGGGAACTATGGCTACACCTTC. It codes for CASETTGNYGYTF. The chain has TRBV6-2 or TRBV6-3 and TRBJ1-2; 7 nucleotides align to TRBD1. This CDR3 region has 13 residues. The V segment lost 8 bases and the J segment 2 bases; nucleotides outside the gene matches: 5. Germline CDR1 MNHEY, CDR2 SVGEGT.

The rearrangement uses TRBV4-2 and TRBJ1-1; D perhaps matches TRBD1 (6 bases). Looked up from germline, CDR1 is LGHNA and CDR2 is YNFKEQ. This CDR3 has 13 amino acids. Trimming took 3 bases from V and 8 from J, leaving 13 bases between them. The CDR3 here is CASSHDPDREAFF. CDR3 nucleotides: TGTGCCAGCAGCCATGACCCAGACAGGGAAGCTTTCTTT.

This chain connects TRBV2 to TRBJ2-5; D uncertain. This CDR3 comprises 13 residues. V was clipped by 4 bases and J by 2 bases, with 8 bases between them. Germline CDR1 reads SNHLY; CDR2 reads FYNNEI. The CDR3 sequence: CASSVGYQETQYF. CDR3 in DNA: TGTGCCAGCAGTGTAGGCTATCAAGAGACCCAGTACTTC.

On this clonotype itself: The CDR3 does not close with the conserved phenylalanine or tryptophan, likely indicating a read error. As DNA, the CDR3 is TGCAGCGTTGAAGGCCAGGGGGGGAACACCGGGGAGCTGTTTTCT. Translating gives CSVEGQGGNTGELFS. The chain recombines TRBV29-1 with TRBJ2-2, with D perhaps matching TRBD1 (7 bases). The CDR3 spans 15 residues. Per the germline V gene, CDR1 is SQVTM and CDR2 is ANQGSEA. The V gene lost 1 base and the J gene lost 1 base, with 10 bases spanning the gap.

This clonotype was counted a single time. The chain employs TRBV3-1 and TRBJ2-5; 9 bases agree with TRBD1. The ends lost 1 base at V and 7 bases at J; junction bases unmatched: 7. CDR1 and CDR2 (germline): LGHDT, YNNKEL (reference sequence). This CDR3 contains 15 residues. The CDR3 loop reads CASSQGETGGRTQYF. The CDR3 bases are TGTGCCAGCAGCCAAGGGGAGACAGGGGGGCGGACCCAGTACTTC.

The rearrangement joins TRBV19 to TRBJ2-7; weak D call: TRBD1 (5 bases). There are 20 residues in the CDR3. Germline CDR1 is LNHDA and CDR2 is SQIVND (reference sequence). The germline V and J ends were trimmed by 2 bases and 4 bases, with 30 bases remaining between them. The CDR3 nucleotides read TGTGCCAGTAGTATACGTCTTGACAGAGGAACGGTTTCAACCAAATACGAGCAGTACTTC. Its protein product is CASSIRLDRGTVSTKYEQYF.

The genes are TRBV12-3 or TRBV12-4 and TRBJ1-3; no definite D call. The CDR3 contains 11 residues. Deletions cut 1 base from V and 8 bases from J, with 3 bases between. The CDR3 protein is CASSLEDTIYF. CDR3 nucleotides: TGTGCCAGCAGTTTAGAAGACACCATATATTTT.

This chain uses TRBV29-1 with TRBJ2-3, with 12 bases identical to TRBD2. The CDR3 runs 15 residues. CDR1 and CDR2 from the germline V gene are SQVTM and ANQGSEA. After removal of 2 bases from V and 3 bases from J, the junction contained 3 bases not matched to a gene. The CDR3 spells CSVERLAGVTDTQYF. The CDR3 nucleotides are TGCAGCGTTGAACGACTAGCGGGGGTTACAGATACGCAGTATTTT.

This clonotype was seen once. This chain links TRBV7-9 with TRBJ2-7; D unresolved. The CDR3 runs to 10 residues. Germline V CDR1 and CDR2: SEHNR, FQNEAQ (reference sequence). V gave up 1 base and J gave up 5 bases, with 0 bases separating them. The CDR3 nucleotides are TGTGCCAGCAGCTTAGACGAGCAGTACTTC. This sequence encodes CASSLDEQYF.

The CDR3 nucleotides read TGTGCCACCAGCAGGGGAGCGATAGGAGCGCAAGAGACCCAGTACTTC. Encoded protein: CATSRGAIGAQETQYF. This sequence joins TRBV15 and TRBJ2-5; D perhaps matches TRBD2 (5 bases). The CDR3 has 16 residues. Germline CDR1 LNHNV, CDR2 YYDKDF (reference sequence). Trimming shortened V by 3 bases and J by 2 bases, and 16 bases separated the two germline ends.